The entry below describes one T cell receptor beta chain. Method: immunoSEQ multiplex PCR; TCRdb's copy keeps in-frame clones and lacks some. The sample holds approximately 270,000 clones, approximately 85% seen once. This record belongs to a study of blood T cell repertoires in COVID-19. The cohort comprised adults aged 18 to 89 years residing in 20 to 30 US areas. Each participant's cohort was designated according to participant-reported clinical history. Cohort 3 recovery required two negative PCRs, clearance, or symptom resolution. Germline CDR1 and CDR2: MDHEN and SYDVKM. The CDR3 consists of 18 residues. Germline trimming cut 5 bases from V and 3 bases from J; bases unmatched to any gene: 16.

The sequenced material came from PBMCs or T cells enriched from blood (not recorded which). The rearrangement joins TRBV28 to TRBJ1-5; 7 bases line up with TRBD1. The origin of this receptor is a woman in her twenties or thirties who had recovered from COVID-19. The chain's CDR3 is CASSGNLGTEIINQPQHF. CDR3 nucleotide sequence: TGTGCCAGCAGTGGGAATCTCGGGACAGAAATTATCAATCAGCCCCAGCATTTT.